The T cell receptor (beta chain) under discussion was sequenced for a study of CD8+CD57+ T cells in acquired aplastic anemia (dated by TCRdb to the late 2010s). Notes on the research overall: Extracted DNA from sorted CD4+ and CD8+ cells averaged around 2.9 ug, ranging from about 0.18 to 27.4 ug. Healthy donor samples averaged around 10 million reads for CD4+ and around 12 million for CD8+ cells.

With respect to this clonotype: Its antigen is currently not known. No base quality information exists; no much larger clone differs at one position.

TCR beta VDJ combination and CDR3 sequence profiling used genomic DNA as the template. An Illumina HiSeq 2000 was used for TCR repertoire sequencing. The paper's data handling went like this. Repertoire assessment relied on Simpson's diversity index, CDR3 size and DJ length profiles, and TRBV/TRBJ rearrangement plots. The most abundant DNA sequence in the deep sequencing data was taken as the immunodominant clone. CDR3 amino acid sequences were checked for sharing across subjects and were also compared against the VDJdb database and published repertoires. TCRdb reprocessing: public reads trimmed at Q25 with fastp, clones called with MiXCR, in-frame beta chains kept. Rows matching on CDR3 protein sequence are summarized as one entry with the most common DNA and genes. TCRdb, not the authors, supplied the V and J calls. The sample has under 40,000 distinct CDR3 sequences on record, more than 65% of them singletons. 22% of the sample comes from the top ten.

Based on the germline V gene, the CDR1 and CDR2 sequences are SGDLS and YYNGEE. The CDR3 has 15 amino acids, counting the end cysteine and phenylalanine. The kept DNA is CDR3 alone, 45 bases in frame from the first base. Trimming at the junction amounts to 0 bases on V and 8 bases on J, and the germline ends lie 17 bases apart. What the authors observed across the whole study: Although 25 to 30 CD8+ CDR3 sequences were shared by patients and controls, these sequences appeared highly expressed in patients and within the immunodominant clones of patients. Patients and healthy controls showed no significant difference in CD8+ Simpson's diversity (P=0.060).

The study deep-sequenced TCR repertoires of sorted CD4+ and CD8+ blood T cells from severe aplastic anemia patients and healthy subjects. Ficoll-Paque density gradient centrifugation was used to isolate peripheral blood mononuclear cells. Before DNA extraction, CD4+ and CD8+ T cells were sorted by FACS or by magnetic beads. The chain is encoded by TRBV9 joined to TRBJ1-2; the D gene assignment is ambiguous. The specimen was sorted CD4+, CD8+, or CD8+CD57+ T cells (not recorded which) from PBMCs. The sequence derives from a human donor in good health, serving as a control. The sequenced DNA is TGTGCCAGCAGCGTAGCTTATGAGACTTCTAGGGGCTACACCTTC. It is translated as CASSVAYETSRGYTF.